This record concerns one T cell receptor (beta chain) sequence. Clones were read by immunoSEQ multiplex PCR, and TCRdb kept only the in-frame ones, dropping some. The sample comprises about 79,000 clones, roughly 87% of which are singletons, and 0.3% to 0.4% rests with the top ten. The data belong to a study of OX40 agonist ivuxolimab in advanced cancers. Background on the study: Of the participants, under 50% had some prior anti-PD-1, anti-PD-L1 or anti-CTLA-4 therapy, which was allowed. Three patients responded partially, comprising one with hepatocellular carcinoma and two with cutaneous melanoma.

The sequencing used CD4+ or CD8+ T cells sorted from blood, collected in a trial of the OX40 agonist ivuxolimab. The source of this sequence is an adult with an advanced solid tumor such as melanoma, head and neck, liver or kidney cancer.

The CDR3 loop is CASSSGVGEGYTF. The CDR3 DNA sequence: TGCGCCAGCAGCTCCGGGGTCGGGGAAGGCTACACCTTC. The chain uses TRBV4-1 and TRBJ1-2; D remains unclear. Germline assignment: CDR1 MGHRA and CDR2 YSYEKL. This CDR3 comprises 13 residues. With 5 bases removed from V and 8 bases from J, the gap between germline ends came to 15 bases.